This T cell receptor beta chain was sequenced during a study of blood T cells in healthy people across ages. To note about this clonotype: Its antigen is undetermined.

Findings and caveats of the study: Researchers report that TCR beta diversity correlated strongly with naive T cell percentage.

Sample-barcoded 5' priming and a J-beta primer mix drove a second PCR of 7 to 11 cycles. Carrying 12 random nucleotides, a template-switch adaptor labeled each individual cDNA molecule. MiXCR, run by TCRdb on the 5' RACE reads, gives a single entry per CDR3 protein. Among over 950,000 distinct CDR3 sequences listed, 51% were seen once. Extractions gave at least 5.5 micrograms of total RNA per sample. The CDR3 length is 15 residues. V gave up 6 bases and J gave up 7 bases; unmatched junction bases: 10. Germline CDR1 is SNHLY and CDR2 is FYNNEI. The sequenced sample was blood. The TCR originated in a woman between 55 and 75 years old in good health. This sequence joins TRBV2 and TRBJ2-1; 9 bases are a match to TRBD1. The CDR3 DNA reads as TGTGCCAGCAGGCCCGGGACAGGGAGGTTAAATGAGCAGTTCTTC. This codes for CASRPGTGRLNEQFF.